A selection of T cell receptor beta chains follows, all from one sample in a study of blood T cell repertoires in COVID-19. Clones were read by immunoSEQ multiplex PCR, and TCRdb kept only the in-frame ones, dropping some. The sample consists of 25,000 to 35,000 clones, just under 95% of them appearing once. Sequencing was performed on peripheral blood. The receptors were sampled from a woman aged 70-85 years with COVID-19, enrolled during active disease. Each CDR3 is given with its conserved first and last residue. A D gene is named only where the DNA matches it firmly. Part of the rows lack a size; the others show once, few, many or a class for expanded clones.

d_gene | j_gene | abundance | v_gene | CDR3aa | CDR3nt
TRBD1 | TRBJ1-5 | NA | TRBV24-1 | CATSDFSWGQAYSNQPQHF | TGTGCCACCAGTGATTTTAGTTGGGGACAGGCCTATAGCAATCAGCCCCAGCATTTT
NA | TRBJ2-7 | NA | TRBV5-4 | CASSPDISYEQYF | TGTGCCAGCAGCCCCGACATCTCCTACGAGCAGTACTTC
TRBD2 | TRBJ2-1 | NA | TRBV7-8 | CASSLPRSLADTYNEQFF | TGTGCCAGCAGCTTACCCCGATCACTAGCGGACACCTACAATGAGCAGTTCTTC
NA | TRBJ2-2 | NA | TRBV28 | CASSRRTGVWELFF | TGTGCCAGCAGTCGCCGGACCGGGGTGTGGGAGCTGTTTTTT
NA | TRBJ2-7 | NA | TRBV12-3/TRBV12-4 | CASSLTGSYEQYF | TGTGCCAGCAGTTTAACAGGCTCCTACGAGCAGTACTTC
TRBD1 | TRBJ1-5 | NA | TRBV19 | CASSIDSRRQGAALSNQPQHF | TGTGCCAGTAGTATAGATTCCCGGAGGCAGGGGGCTGCTCTAAGCAATCAGCCCCAGCATTTT
NA | TRBJ1-2 | NA | TRBV27 | CASSTDMQPGGYTF | TGTGCCAGCAGCACTGATATGCAGCCGGGGGGCTACACCTTC
NA | TRBJ1-5 | NA | TRBV6-2/TRBV6-3 | CASSYSFGSNQPQHF | TGTGCCAGCAGTTACTCGTTCGGTAGCAATCAGCCCCAGCATTTT
NA | TRBJ2-1 | NA | TRBV24-1 | CATSSQTYNEQFF | TGTGCCACCAGCTCACAAACGTACAATGAGCAGTTCTTC
NA | TRBJ2-7 | NA | TRBV7-9 | CASSRGYEQYF | TGTGCCAGCAGCCGAGGATACGAGCAGTACTTC
NA | TRBJ2-7 | NA | TRBV28 | CASSSSALYEQYF | TGTGCCAGCAGTTCTAGCGCCCTATACGAGCAGTACTTC
TRBD1 | TRBJ2-1 | NA | TRBV19 | CASSVGGLSYNEQFF | TGTGCCAGTAGTGTAGGGGGCCTTTCCTACAATGAGCAGTTCTTC
NA | TRBJ2-2 | NA | TRBV11-2 | CASSSRLSNTGELFF | TGTGCCAGCAGTTCCCGCCTTAGCAACACCGGGGAGCTGTTTTTT
NA | TRBJ1-6 | NA | TRBV28 | CASSLGAGSYNSPLHF | TGTGCCAGCAGTTTGGGTGCGGGCTCCTATAATTCACCCCTCCACTTT
NA | TRBJ1-2 | NA | TRBV28 | CASSYFYGYTF | TGTGCCAGCAGTTACTTCTATGGCTACACCTTC
NA | TRBJ1-5 | NA | TRBV19 | CASSIVLPSNQPQHF | TGTGCCAGTAGTATAGTACTGCCTAGCAATCAGCCCCAGCATTTT
NA | TRBJ2-1 | NA | TRBV27 | CASRRLDSYNEQFF | TGTGCCAGCAGGCGACTGGACTCCTACAATGAGCAGTTCTTC
TRBD1 | TRBJ1-3 | NA | TRBV5-4 | CASSLDIGGASGNTIYF | TGTGCCAGCAGCTTGGATATAGGGGGCGCGTCGGGAAACACCATATATTTT
TRBD2 | TRBJ2-1 | NA | TRBV7-3 | CASSRLAGGGNEQFF | TGTGCCAGCAGCAGACTAGCGGGAGGGGGCAATGAGCAGTTCTTC
TRBD1 | TRBJ2-5 | NA | TRBV5-1 | CASSRRTGIEETQYF | TGCGCCAGCAGCCGACGGACAGGGATTGAAGAGACCCAGTACTTC
NA | TRBJ1-6 | NA | TRBV11-2 | CASSPQVGNSPLHF | TGTGCCAGCAGCCCACAGGTCGGCAATTCACCCCTCCACTTT
TRBD1 | TRBJ1-4 | NA | TRBV7-9 | CASSLGTGGDSVSEKLFF | TGTGCCAGCAGCTTAGGCACAGGGGGCGATTCGGTTAGCGAAAAACTGTTTTTT
NA | TRBJ2-7 | once | TRBV7-2 | CASSLVAGDSDEQYF | TGTGCCAGCAGCTTGGTGGCAGGGGATTCTGACGAGCAGTACTTC
NA | TRBJ2-5 | NA | TRBV29-1 | CRDGGAGQWAAQYF | TGCAGAGATGGGGGGGCAGGGCAGTGGGCAGCCCAGTACTTC
NA | TRBJ1-2 | NA | TRBV18 | CASSPFEDSALGGYTF | TGTGCCAGCTCACCTTTCGAGGATAGTGCCCTAGGAGGCTACACCTTC
NA | TRBJ2-7 | NA | TRBV2 | CASTGLGEQYF | TGTGCCAGTACAGGGCTAGGGGAGCAGTACTTC
TRBD1 | TRBJ2-1 | NA | TRBV7-8 | CASSVGGRGLLESYNEQFF | TGTGCCAGCAGCGTCGGTGGCAGGGGGCTTTTAGAGTCCTACAATGAGCAGTTCTTC
TRBD2 | TRBJ2-1 | NA | TRBV9 | CASSGGRDSPWNEQFF | TGTGCCAGCAGCGGGGGGAGGGACTCGCCGTGGAATGAGCAGTTCTTC
TRBD2 | TRBJ2-3 | NA | TRBV4-3 | CASSQVGDGRDTDTQYF | TGCGCCAGCAGCCAAGTAGGGGACGGGAGGGACACAGATACGCAGTATTTT
NA | TRBJ2-5 | NA | TRBV12-3/TRBV12-4 | CASRTVGETQYF | TGTGCCAGCAGGACAGTCGGGGAGACCCAGTACTTC
NA | TRBJ1-1 | NA | TRBV30 | CAWIGGWGKNTEAFF | TGTGCCTGGATAGGGGGATGGGGGAAGAACACTGAAGCTTTCTTT
NA | TRBJ2-2 | NA | TRBV24-1 | CATSDPGLNTGELFF | TGTGCCACCAGTGATCCTGGACTAAACACCGGGGAGCTGTTTTTT
TRBD1 | TRBJ2-2 | NA | TRBV6-6 | CASSDSGTGAGELFF | TGTGCCAGCAGTGATTCCGGGACAGGGGCCGGGGAGCTGTTTTTT
TRBD1 | TRBJ1-5 | NA | TRBV11-2 | CASSGPTGDQPQHF | TGTGCCAGCAGCGGACCTACAGGGGATCAGCCCCAGCATTTT
NA | TRBJ1-1 | NA | TRBV12-1 | CASSFSLNTEAFF | TGTGCCAGCAGCTTTTCCCTAAACACTGAAGCTTTCTTT
NA | TRBJ1-1 | NA | TRBV7-3 | CASSSGHQNTEAFF | TGTGCCAGCAGCTCGGGACACCAGAACACTGAAGCTTTCTTT
TRBD2 | TRBJ2-4 | NA | TRBV30 | CAWSTRLVAGAKNIQYF | TGTGCCTGGAGTACGAGGCTGGTAGCGGGAGCGAAAAACATTCAGTACTTC
NA | TRBJ1-2 | NA | TRBV11-2 | CASSLGGGGYTF | TGTGCCAGCAGCCTGGGGGGGGGTGGCTACACCTTC
TRBD2 | TRBJ2-3 | NA | TRBV30 | CAWSVLAGGTDTQYF | TGTGCCTGGAGTGTACTAGCGGGAGGCACAGATACGCAGTATTTT
TRBD2 | TRBJ2-4 | NA | TRBV2 | CASSEGLAGSLAKNIQYF | TGTGCCAGCAGTGAGGGGCTAGCGGGATCCTTAGCCAAAAACATTCAGTACTTC
NA | TRBJ2-1 | NA | TRBV28 | CASGLGGSYNEQFF | TGTGCCAGCGGGCTGGGGGGTTCCTACAATGAGCAGTTCTTC
NA | TRBJ1-1 | NA | TRBV11-3 | CASSLSGGNAEAFF | TGTGCCAGCAGCTTATCCGGAGGGAACGCTGAAGCTTTCTTT
NA | TRBJ1-2 | NA | TRBV4-3 | CASSQEAANYGYTF | TGCGCCAGCAGCCAAGAGGCGGCTAACTATGGCTACACCTTC
TRBD1 | TRBJ1-6 | NA | TRBV27 | CASSLLTGITYNSPLHF | TGTGCCAGCAGTCTCTTGACAGGGATTACCTATAATTCACCCCTCCACTTT
NA | TRBJ1-1 | NA | TRBV19 | CASIRARGEAFF | TGTGCCAGCATCAGGGCCCGAGGTGAAGCTTTCTTT
TRBD2 | TRBJ2-4 | NA | TRBV19 | CASSLSWGLAGGGNIQYF | TGTGCCAGTAGCCTATCCTGGGGACTAGCGGGAGGGGGAAACATTCAGTACTTC
NA | TRBJ2-7 | NA | TRBV24-1 | CATSESGSKQYF | TGTGCCACCAGTGAGTCCGGGTCCAAGCAGTACTTC
TRBD2 | TRBJ2-3 | NA | TRBV5-4 | CASSWGLAGWDTQYF | TGTGCCAGCAGCTGGGGACTAGCGGGATGGGATACGCAGTATTTT
NA | TRBJ2-1 | once | TRBV6-2/TRBV6-3 | CASSYGSSSYNEQFF | TGTGCCAGCAGTTACGGTTCGAGCTCCTACAATGAGCAGTTCTTC
TRBD2 | TRBJ2-3 | NA | TRBV11-2 | CASSFQGRLAGVADTQYF | TGTGCCAGCAGCTTCCAGGGCAGACTAGCGGGAGTGGCAGATACGCAGTATTTT
NA | TRBJ1-5 | once | TRBV6-1 | CASSEPSGSLNQPQHF | TGTGCCAGCAGTGAACCATCAGGGTCTCTTAATCAGCCCCAGCATTTT
TRBD2 | TRBJ2-1 | NA | TRBV4-1 | CASSLSLRAGGNNEQFF | TGCGCCAGCAGCCTTAGCTTGAGGGCGGGAGGCAACAATGAGCAGTTCTTC